Following are 26 T cell receptor beta chains from one sample sequenced in a study of T cell changes during pregnancy in multiple sclerosis. Sequenced by immunoSEQ multiplex PCR; TCRdb stores in-frame clones only, minus some. The repertoire consists of about 83,000 clones, with 91% occurring once and the leading ten covering 3% to 4.5%. This specimen consisted of PBMCs, obtained in the first trimester of pregnancy. The receptors stem from a female donor in good health, serving as a control in a pregnancy study. Some clones in this sample may be carry-over from other donors' samples.

The chain combines TRBV7-2 with TRBJ2-5; TRBD2 aligns across 13 bases. The CDR3 has 18 residues. V lost 1 base, J lost 4 bases, and 9 bases stayed unmatched. The germline gives CDR1 SGHTA, CDR2 FQGNSA. Written as DNA, the CDR3 is TGTGCCAGCAGCTTAGTGGTAACTAGCGGGAGGGGTCGAGAGACCCAGTACTTC. Amino acid sequence: CASSLVVTSGRGRETQYF.

The chain links TRBV7-9 to TRBJ1-3; D is uncertain. The V and J ends lost 5 bases and 0 bases respectively, with 8 bases between them. The CDR3 runs to 14 residues. Germline values: CDR1 SEHNR, CDR2 FQNEAQ (reference sequence). For the CDR3, the DNA is TGTGCCAGCAGCCCCCGGGACTCTGGAAACACCATATATTTT. It translates to CASSPRDSGNTIYF.

The V and J genes are TRBV7-9 and TRBJ2-1; 7 nucleotides align to TRBD1. V trimming: 3 bases; J trimming: 10 bases; junction bases outside the gene matches: 18. CDR1 and CDR2 (germline): SEHNR, FQNEAQ (reference sequence). The CDR3 loop spans 17 amino acids. CDR3 sequence: CASSFLIGGYKGGEQFF. CDR3 DNA sequence: TGTGCCAGCAGCTTTTTGATAGGGGGCTACAAAGGCGGGGAGCAGTTCTTC.

In DNA, the CDR3 is TGTGCCAGCAGTTACTCAGGACAGAATAATGAAAAACTGTTTTTT. This sequence encodes CASSYSGQNNEKLFF. The chain links TRBV6-6 to TRBJ1-4; perhaps TRBD1 as D (6 bases). CDR1 is MNHNY, CDR2 SVGAGI, per germline (reference sequence). V was shortened by 0 bases and J by 4 bases, with 9 bases between the two germline ends. The CDR3 contains 15 residues.

J is TRBJ1-4 and V is TRBV7-9, with a possible D match to TRBD1 (6 bases). This CDR3 has 15 residues. The ends were cut back, 5 bases at V and 6 bases at J, with 16 bases in the middle. Germline CDR1 reads SEHNR; CDR2 reads FQNEAQ (reference sequence). This CDR3 reads CASSARGGADEKLFF. In nucleotides, the CDR3 is TGTGCCAGCAGCGCGCGGGGGGGGGCCGATGAAAAACTGTTTTTT.

The chain employs TRBV18 and TRBJ1-3, with D maybe TRBD1 (5 bases). V was clipped by 0 bases and J by 1 base, with 7 bases between them. CDR3 length: 15 residues. Looked up from germline, CDR1 is KGHSH and CDR2 is LQKENI. The CDR3 sequence: CASSPPTESGNTIYF. CDR3 nucleotide sequence: TGTGCCAGCTCACCACCGACAGAATCTGGAAACACCATATATTTT.

The V call is TRBV28, the J call TRBJ2-1; 10 positions match TRBD2. The germline gives CDR1 MDHEN, CDR2 SYDVKM. The CDR3 loop spans 15 amino acids. V was pared by 4 bases and J by 6 bases, with 6 bases of the junction left unmatched. Here the CDR3 reads CASSSLAGEPNEQFF. CDR3 sequence (DNA): TGTGCCAGCAGTTCTCTAGCGGGGGAGCCCAATGAGCAGTTCTTC.

This sequence joins TRBV28 and TRBJ2-3; the match to TRBD1 covers 8 bases. The trim removed 7 bases at V and 3 bases at J, leaving 15 bases unmatched. Germline V gives CDR1 MDHEN, CDR2 SYDVKM. This CDR3 spans 17 amino acids. The CDR3 sequence is CASTFSGGFTDTDTQYF. The DNA for the CDR3 is TGTGCCAGCACCTTCTCAGGGGGCTTCACGGATACAGATACGCAGTATTTT.

This clone was seen once. The genes are TRBV5-1 and TRBJ2-3, with D maybe TRBD2 (6 bases). This CDR3 comprises 13 residues. Trimming left V 4 bases short and J 4 bases short, with 10 bases between. The germline gives CDR1 SGHRS, CDR2 YFSETQ. CDR3 loop: CASSPGLSDTQYF. CDR3 DNA: TGCGCCAGCAGCCCGGGACTTTCAGATACGCAGTATTTT.

The chain uses TRBV2 and TRBJ1-1; the D is unclear. The CDR3 has 11 residues. V was clipped by 7 bases and J by 1 base, with 4 bases between them. Germline V gene data show CDR1 as SNHLY and CDR2 as FYNNEI. The CDR3 loop is CASTGNTEAFF. DNA of the CDR3: TGTGCCAGCACGGGGAACACTGAAGCTTTCTTT.

V is TRBV7-3 and J is TRBJ2-1; a possible D gene is TRBD2 (5 bases). Germline lookup yields CDR1 SGHTA and CDR2 FQGTGA. V was pared by 0 bases and J by 9 bases, with 15 bases between. This CDR3 is 15 amino acids long. The CDR3 loop is CASSLTGPGGSEQFF. For the CDR3, the DNA is TGTGCCAGCAGCTTAACTGGGCCCGGAGGTAGTGAGCAGTTCTTC.

This clone was counted a few times. The V and J genes are TRBV14 and TRBJ1-6; no reliable D call. V was cut by 8 bases and J by 12 bases, with 17 bases left in between. The CDR3 is 13 residues long. Germline CDR1 reads SGHDN; CDR2 reads FVKESK. DNA of the CDR3: TGTGCCAGCGCTGCGGGGTCACGGGGACCCCTCCACTTT. It translates to CASAAGSRGPLHF.

The table lists this clone with many counts. Other DNA sequences in the same sample also yield this CDR3. This chain connects TRBV6-4 to TRBJ2-2; TRBD1 aligns across 9 bases. CDR1 and CDR2 (germline): MRHNA, SNTAGT. CDR3 length equals 14 residues. V lost 4 bases to trimming and J lost 3 bases; unmatched junction nucleotides: 0. The CDR3 protein is CASSGTGDTGELFF. The CDR3 DNA follows: TGTGCCAGCAGTGGGACAGGGGACACCGGGGAGCTGTTTTTT.

This chain connects TRBV7-9 to TRBJ1-3; the D is unclear. The V gene's germline CDR1 is SEHNR and CDR2 FQNEAQ (reference sequence). CDR3 size: 17 residues. Trimming pared 1 base from V and 0 bases from J, leaving 13 bases between. The CDR3, as DNA: TGTGCCAGCAGCTTAGTGAGAGTATCGAGCTCTGGAAACACCATATATTTT. Amino acid sequence: CASSLVRVSSSGNTIYF.

The J gene is TRBJ2-7, the V gene TRBV18; 9 bases fit TRBD2. Looked up from germline, CDR1 is KGHSH and CDR2 is LQKENI. Losses at the gene ends were 0 bases for V and 7 bases for J; bases not matched to a gene: 7. CDR3 length: 15 residues. The CDR3 reads CASSPPASGVPEQYF. CDR3 sequence (DNA): TGTGCCAGCTCACCACCGGCTAGCGGGGTTCCGGAGCAGTACTTC.

The table lists this clone with a few counts. The rearrangement uses TRBV4-2 and TRBJ1-2; 9 nucleotides match TRBD1. The trim removed 4 bases at V and 4 bases at J, leaving 4 bases unmatched. Germline CDR1 and CDR2: LGHNA and YNFKEQ. The CDR3 extends over 14 amino acids. CDR3 loop: CASSPGQGRYGYTF. The DNA for the CDR3 is TGTGCCAGCAGCCCGGGACAGGGACGCTATGGCTACACCTTC.

The chain is built from TRBV5-3 and TRBJ1-4, with a possible D match to TRBD1 (6 bases). TRBV5-3 has ORF status, its function being uncertain. V lost 1 base and J 3 bases, leaving 13 bases between the germline ends. The CDR3 runs 16 residues. The CDR3 nucleotides read TGTGCCAGAAGCTTGAAAATGGGGGCTTCTAATGAAAAACTGTTTTTT. It translates to CARSLKMGASNEKLFF.

The genes are TRBV5-5 and TRBJ1-1; 7 bases match TRBD1. V lost 4 bases and J lost 12; bases outside the gene matches: 6. CDR3 size: 11 residues. Germline assignment: CDR1 SGHKS and CDR2 YYEKEE (reference sequence). The CDR3 loop reads CASSPDRVTFF. The CDR3 nucleotides read TGTGCCAGCAGCCCAGACAGGGTAACTTTCTTT.

This sequence joins TRBV5-5 and TRBJ2-4; 7 positions match TRBD1. The CDR3 is 15 residues long. V gave up 5 bases and J gave up 10 bases; unmatched junction bases: 15. Germline CDR1 reads SGHKS; CDR2 reads YYEKEE (reference sequence). The CDR3 sequence is CASSFSGTANLIQYF. The DNA of the CDR3 is TGTGCCAGCAGTTTCTCCGGGACAGCAAATCTGATTCAGTACTTC.

The chain employs TRBV18 and TRBJ2-6; the match to TRBD1 covers 9 bases. V shed 4 bases, J shed 0 bases, and the junction held 7 bases outside the gene matches. Germline CDR1 is KGHSH and CDR2 is LQKENI. The CDR3 totals 18 residues. The CDR3 DNA is TGTGCCAGCTCACTGCCGGGACAGGGACCCTCTGGGGCCAACGTCCTGACTTTC. Encoded protein: CASSLPGQGPSGANVLTF. The full variable domain, completed using reference TRBV18 and TRBJ2-6, is NAGVMQNPRHLVRRRGQEARLRCSPMKGHSHVYWYRQLPEEGLKFMVYLQKENIIDESGMPKERFSAEFPKEGPSILRIQQVVRGDSAAYFCASSLPGQGPSGANVLTFGAGSRLTVL.

The rearrangement links TRBV11-1 to TRBJ1-6; D is unresolved. Per germline, CDR1 SGHAT and CDR2 FQDESV (reference sequence). The V gene lost 4 bases and the J gene lost 0 bases, with 19 bases spanning the gap. CDR3 length: 19 residues. CDR3 sequence (DNA): TGTGCCAGCAGCTCCCGAGGAAATGACTTTAGCTCCTATAATTCACCCCTCCACTTT. Its protein product is CASSSRGNDFSSYNSPLHF.

This chain uses TRBV5-4 with TRBJ1-1, with 9 bases aligning to TRBD1. With V trimmed by 0 bases and J by 0 bases, 6 bases remained unmatched. Per the germline V gene, CDR1 is SGHNT and CDR2 is YYREEE (reference sequence). The CDR3 spans 17 residues. The DNA for the CDR3 is TGTGCCAGCAGCTTGGGACCCGGGACAGGGCTGAACACTGAAGCTTTCTTT. It is translated as CASSLGPGTGLNTEAFF.

The chain couples TRBV18 to TRBJ2-3; 9 bases are shared with TRBD2. J lost 0 bases, V lost 1 base, and 8 bases had no gene match. The V gene's germline CDR1 is KGHSH and CDR2 LQKENI. CDR3 length: 18 amino acids. The CDR3 nucleotides are TGTGCCAGCTCACCACGGCTAGCGGGGACCGCTAGCACAGATACGCAGTATTTT. This sequence encodes CASSPRLAGTASTDTQYF.

This chain links TRBV19 with TRBJ2-7, with D possibly matching TRBD1 (7 bases). CDR1 is LNHDA and CDR2 is SQIVND in the germline V gene (reference sequence). The CDR3 consists of 15 residues. V lost 3 bases to trimming and J lost 4 bases, with 16 bases between them. CDR3 amino acids: CASSMRWQGGYEQYF. The CDR3 DNA reads TGTGCCAGTAGTATGCGGTGGCAGGGGGGTTACGAGCAGTACTTC.

The chain has TRBV27 and TRBJ1-4, with TRBD1 as a possible D gene (6 bases). The V gene's germline CDR1 is MNHEY and CDR2 SMNVEV (reference sequence). V lost 4 bases, J lost 4 bases, and 16 bases lay in between. The CDR3 length is 16 residues. CDR3 sequence (DNA): TGTGCCAGCAGTTCCCTAGCGGGGGCGGTTAATGAAAAACTGTTTTTT. Its protein product is CASSSLAGAVNEKLFF.

V usage is TRBV5-6 and J usage is TRBJ2-7, with 9 nucleotides matching TRBD2. Trimming took 6 bases from V and 5 from J; bases not matched to a gene: 9. Germline V CDR1 and CDR2: SGHDT, YYEEEE. This CDR3 contains 14 residues. The CDR3 loop reads CASIIAGVGDEQYF. The CDR3, as DNA: TGTGCCAGCATTATAGCGGGAGTCGGGGACGAGCAGTACTTC.